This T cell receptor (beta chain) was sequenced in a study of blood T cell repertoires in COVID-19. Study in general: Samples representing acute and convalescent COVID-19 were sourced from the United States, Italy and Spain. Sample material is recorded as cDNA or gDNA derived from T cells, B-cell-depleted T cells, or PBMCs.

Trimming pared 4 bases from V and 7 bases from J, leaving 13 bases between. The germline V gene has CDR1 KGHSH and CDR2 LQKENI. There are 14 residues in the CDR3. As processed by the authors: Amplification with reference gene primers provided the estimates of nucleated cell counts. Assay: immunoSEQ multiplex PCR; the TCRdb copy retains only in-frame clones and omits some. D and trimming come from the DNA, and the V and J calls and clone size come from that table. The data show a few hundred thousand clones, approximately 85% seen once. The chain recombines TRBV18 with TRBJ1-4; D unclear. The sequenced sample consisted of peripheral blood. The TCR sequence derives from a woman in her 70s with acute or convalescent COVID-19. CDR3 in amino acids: CASSLLTVGEKLFF. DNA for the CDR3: TGTGCCAGCTCACTACTCACGGTTGGTGAAAAACTGTTTTTT. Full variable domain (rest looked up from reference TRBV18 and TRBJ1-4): NAGVMQNPRHLVRRRGQEARLRCSPMKGHSHVYWYRQLPEEGLKFMVYLQKENIIDESGMPKERFSAEFPKEGPSILRIQQVVRGDSAAYFCASSLLTVGEKLFFGSGTQLSVL.